The rows below give T cell receptor beta chains drawn from one sample of a study of T cells after yellow fever vaccination. TCRdb ran MiXCR on the 5' RACE reads and lists one entry per CDR3 protein. In the table there are approximately 170,000 distinct CDR3 sequences, approximately 10% of which are singletons. The sample consisted of CD8+ T cells sorted from PBMCs, taken 15 days after the yellow fever booster vaccination. All receptors derive from a man between 18 and 29 years old who received the YFV17D yellow fever vaccine. Each CDR3 is given with its conserved first and last residue. A D gene is named only where the DNA matches it firmly.

J gene,V gene,D gene,CDR3 protein
TRBJ2-7,TRBV2,NA,CASRARTIYEQYF
TRBJ2-5,TRBV2,NA,CASSEIPHPKRGTQYF
TRBJ2-3,TRBV7-6,TRBD2,CASSPGLAGDSTDTQYF
TRBJ2-1,TRBV6-6,NA,CASTPLALALGEQFF
TRBJ2-7,TRBV12-3/TRBV12-4,TRBD1,CASSAGTGTVEQYF
TRBJ1-2,TRBV4-3,NA,CASSQEVGQVLGGYTF
TRBJ2-1,TRBV12-5,NA,CASGSPEQFF
TRBJ1-5,TRBV20-1,NA,CSARDEAVYSNQPQHF
TRBJ2-1,TRBV3-1,TRBD2,CASSQDGPAGGYYNEQFF
TRBJ1-2,TRBV15,TRBD1,CATSQTGEVSYGYTF
TRBJ2-3,TRBV7-6,NA,CASSARSLDTDTQYF
TRBJ2-5,TRBV11-2,NA,CASSPGRRQETQYF
TRBJ2-1,TRBV2,TRBD2,CASRTDSGVNHNEQFF
TRBJ2-5,TRBV4-1,NA,CASSQDRGAQETQYF
TRBJ2-5,TRBV4-1,NA,CASSQAVFQETQYF
TRBJ1-6,TRBV4-3,TRBD1,CASSQGTGDYNSPLHF
TRBJ2-3,TRBV6-6,NA,CASSGGSWGSSDTQYF
TRBJ1-3,TRBV12-3/TRBV12-4,NA,CASSFGGGGGNTIYF
TRBJ2-1,TRBV7-6,NA,CASSLETGGDNEQFF
TRBJ2-2,TRBV7-9,TRBD2,CASSRTSGGNTGELFF
TRBJ2-5,TRBV12-3/TRBV12-4,NA,CASSLAPTSRETQYF
TRBJ1-2,TRBV4-1,TRBD1,CASSKGQSYGYTF
TRBJ1-5,TRBV5-5,NA,CASSVTGGTRPQHF
TRBJ2-7,TRBV20-1,NA,CSAAQRQVLYEQYF
TRBJ2-7,TRBV4-2,TRBD2,CASSQDQGTERGAYEQYF
TRBJ1-2,TRBV6-2/TRBV6-3,NA,CASSPRPLSADGYTF
TRBJ1-1,TRBV14,TRBD1,CASSQNQGGTEAFF
TRBJ2-1,TRBV7-9,TRBD1,CASSPEGQERHNEQFF
TRBJ2-1,TRBV14,NA,CASSQTILPYNEQFF
TRBJ2-5,TRBV10-3,NA,CAISESAETQYF
TRBJ2-5,TRBV27,NA,CASSSTTTGETQYF
TRBJ2-1,TRBV5-1,NA,CASSRYGVDEQFF
TRBJ2-1,TRBV5-1,NA,CASSLGVIRGPSDEQFF
TRBJ1-1,TRBV9,TRBD1,CASSVTGTGGTEAFF
TRBJ2-7,TRBV12-3/TRBV12-4,NA,CASSSGPGIYEQYF
TRBJ1-5,TRBV6-6,NA,CASAPGATNQPQHF
TRBJ1-5,TRBV5-1,NA,CAGSTYDGNQPQHF
TRBJ2-3,TRBV6-6,TRBD2,CASKAGGSTDTQYF
TRBJ2-3,TRBV29-1,NA,CSVELGAADTQYF
TRBJ2-7,TRBV4-3,TRBD1,CASSPARGYEQYF
TRBJ2-7,TRBV5-1,NA,CASSLGSLYEQYF
TRBJ2-7,TRBV7-9,NA,CASSWDLPYEQYF
TRBJ1-1,TRBV12-3/TRBV12-4,NA,CASSFSPRTEAFF
TRBJ1-1,TRBV4-3,NA,CASSQDLRATEAFF
TRBJ1-1,TRBV7-2,NA,CASSLPPWGGNTEAFF
TRBJ2-7,TRBV5-5,NA,CASDAGAREQYF
TRBJ2-5,TRBV6-5,NA,CASSYSSAQETQYF